A selection of T cell receptor beta chains follows, all from one sample in a study of T cell responses to AZD1222 COVID-19 vaccine. Clones were sequenced by immunoSEQ multiplex PCR, and TCRdb holds only the in-frame ones, with some missing. Among roughly 80,000 clones, 88% were seen once, and the ten largest hold roughly 5%. The sample here was peripheral blood, taken on day 0 of MenACWY control vaccination. The receptors originated from an adult in good health. Both conserved end residues are part of each CDR3. Each record gives: clone size, V gene, J gene, D gene, CDR3 DNA, CDR3 protein. A D gene is named only where the DNA matches it firmly. Rows may omit the clone size; those that give it use once, few, many or a size class.

abundance: .
v_gene: TRBV7-2
j_gene: TRBJ1-5
d_gene: .
CDR3nt: TGTGCCAGCAGCAGCACAGGGAGCAATCAGCCCCAGCATTTT
CDR3aa: CASSSTGSNQPQHF

abundance: .
v_gene: TRBV6-1
j_gene: TRBJ2-7
d_gene: TRBD1
CDR3nt: TGTGCCAGCAGTGAAGGTAGGGACAGGATCTACGAGCAGTACTTC
CDR3aa: CASSEGRDRIYEQYF

abundance: .
v_gene: TRBV7-9
j_gene: TRBJ1-2
d_gene: .
CDR3nt: TGTGCCAGCAGCTTAGGTCAGGCGCCCGGCTACACCTTC
CDR3aa: CASSLGQAPGYTF

abundance: .
v_gene: TRBV7-9
j_gene: TRBJ1-5
d_gene: .
CDR3nt: TGTGCCAGCACTCCGGGCAATCAGCCCCAGCATTTT
CDR3aa: CASTPGNQPQHF

abundance: .
v_gene: TRBV9
j_gene: TRBJ2-1
d_gene: TRBD1
CDR3nt: TGTGCCAGCAGCCGGGGGACAGGGGACTCCGGGTCTAATGAGCAGTTCTTC
CDR3aa: CASSRGTGDSGSNEQFF

abundance: .
v_gene: TRBV11-3
j_gene: TRBJ2-7
d_gene: .
CDR3nt: TGTGCCAGCAGCGCCTCTTACGAGCAGTACTTC
CDR3aa: CASSASYEQYF

abundance: .
v_gene: TRBV2
j_gene: TRBJ2-5
d_gene: .
CDR3nt: TGTGCCAGCACCAGGGCGGGGACTCGAGAGACCCAGTACTTC
CDR3aa: CASTRAGTRETQYF

abundance: .
v_gene: TRBV30
j_gene: TRBJ1-1
d_gene: .
CDR3nt: TGTGCCTGGAAGGGGGGGGTCACTGAAGCTTTCTTT
CDR3aa: CAWKGGVTEAFF

abundance: .
v_gene: TRBV27
j_gene: TRBJ1-5
d_gene: .
CDR3nt: TGTGCCAGCAGTCCGGACTACCGCAACACGCCCCAGCATTTT
CDR3aa: CASSPDYRNTPQHF

abundance: .
v_gene: TRBV20-1
j_gene: TRBJ2-3
d_gene: TRBD2
CDR3nt: TGCAGTGCTAGTTCGCTAGCGGGGGTAGATACGCAGTATTTT
CDR3aa: CSASSLAGVDTQYF

abundance: .
v_gene: TRBV29-1
j_gene: TRBJ2-5
d_gene: .
CDR3nt: TGCAGCGTTGAATTTGGAGTGGGAGAGACCCAGTACTTC
CDR3aa: CSVEFGVGETQYF

abundance: .
v_gene: TRBV27
j_gene: TRBJ1-4
d_gene: .
CDR3nt: TGTGCCAGCAGTATCGAAACTCCCCCTGAAAAACTGTTTTTT
CDR3aa: CASSIETPPEKLFF

abundance: .
v_gene: TRBV18
j_gene: TRBJ2-7
d_gene: .
CDR3nt: TGTGCCAGCTCACGGAGGCAGGGGTCCTACGAGCAGTACTTC
CDR3aa: CASSRRQGSYEQYF

abundance: .
v_gene: TRBV3-1/TRBV3-2
j_gene: TRBJ1-2
d_gene: .
CDR3nt: TGTGCCAGCAGCCAAGGTGGAGGGCCCTATGGCTACACCTTC
CDR3aa: CASSQGGGPYGYTF

abundance: .
v_gene: TRBV7-9
j_gene: TRBJ1-3
d_gene: .
CDR3nt: TGTGCCAGCAGCTCGGCGGGCGGAAACACCATATATTTT
CDR3aa: CASSSAGGNTIYF

abundance: .
v_gene: TRBV5-6
j_gene: TRBJ1-6
d_gene: .
CDR3nt: TGTGCCAGCAGCTTGCTAGGACTCTCCTATAATTCACCCCTCCACTTT
CDR3aa: CASSLLGLSYNSPLHF

abundance: .
v_gene: TRBV4-1
j_gene: TRBJ1-2
d_gene: TRBD1
CDR3nt: TGCGCCAGCAGCCAGTCCCCCGGAAGACAGGGGGCGCAAGGCTACACCTTC
CDR3aa: CASSQSPGRQGAQGYTF

abundance: .
v_gene: TRBV29-1
j_gene: TRBJ2-7
d_gene: TRBD1
CDR3nt: TGCAGCGTTGAGCGACAGGGGACCTACGAGCAGTACTTC
CDR3aa: CSVERQGTYEQYF

abundance: .
v_gene: TRBV3-1/TRBV3-2
j_gene: TRBJ2-7
d_gene: .
CDR3nt: TGTGCCAGCAGCCAAGAGGGGTCTGGGCAGTACTTC
CDR3aa: CASSQEGSGQYF

abundance: .
v_gene: TRBV6-2/TRBV6-3
j_gene: TRBJ2-3
d_gene: .
CDR3nt: TGTGCCAGCAGCCGGATCACAGATACGCAGTATTTT
CDR3aa: CASSRITDTQYF

abundance: .
v_gene: TRBV2
j_gene: TRBJ2-4
d_gene: .
CDR3nt: TGTGCCAGCAGTGATGCGCGGGGGCAGGGTCGCAACATTCAGTACTTC
CDR3aa: CASSDARGQGRNIQYF

abundance: .
v_gene: TRBV11-2
j_gene: TRBJ2-5
d_gene: .
CDR3nt: TGTGCCAGCAGCCCCCAGGAGATAGCCCCCCAGTACTTC
CDR3aa: CASSPQEIAPQYF

abundance: .
v_gene: TRBV11-3
j_gene: TRBJ2-7
d_gene: .
CDR3nt: TGTGCCAGCAGCTTAGCTGGCTACGAGCAGTACTTC
CDR3aa: CASSLAGYEQYF

abundance: few
v_gene: TRBV27
j_gene: TRBJ1-4
d_gene: .
CDR3nt: TGTGCCAGCAGTTCGGTGGAGGCGGGATATAATGAAAAACTGTTTTTT
CDR3aa: CASSSVEAGYNEKLFF

abundance: .
v_gene: TRBV6-5
j_gene: TRBJ2-7
d_gene: TRBD1
CDR3nt: TGTGCCAGCAGTTTCGGGACAGGAGACTACGAGCAGTACTTC
CDR3aa: CASSFGTGDYEQYF

abundance: .
v_gene: TRBV11-3
j_gene: TRBJ1-3
d_gene: .
CDR3nt: TGTGCCAGCACAGGGGACAACTCTGGAAACACCATATATTTT
CDR3aa: CASTGDNSGNTIYF

abundance: .
v_gene: TRBV6-5
j_gene: TRBJ2-7
d_gene: .
CDR3nt: TGTGCCAGCAGTTATGATTCGGGCCGGAGTTCCTACGAGCAGTACTTC
CDR3aa: CASSYDSGRSSYEQYF

abundance: .
v_gene: TRBV7-9
j_gene: TRBJ1-1
d_gene: .
CDR3nt: TGTGCCAGCAGCTTAGAGAAGGGGGGACGAGCTTTCTTT
CDR3aa: CASSLEKGGRAFF

abundance: few
v_gene: TRBV4-2
j_gene: TRBJ2-7
d_gene: .
CDR3nt: TGTGCCAGCAGCCAAGGTCGGGATTTAGGCGAGCAGTACTTC
CDR3aa: CASSQGRDLGEQYF

abundance: .
v_gene: TRBV12-3/TRBV12-4
j_gene: TRBJ1-6
d_gene: .
CDR3nt: TGTGCCAGCAGTTTCTTACAGGGATCACCCCTCCACTTT
CDR3aa: CASSFLQGSPLHF

abundance: .
v_gene: TRBV5-1
j_gene: TRBJ1-1
d_gene: TRBD1
CDR3nt: TGCGCCAGCAGCCGAGCAACTATTACAGGGGGCACTGAAGCTTTCTTT
CDR3aa: CASSRATITGGTEAFF

abundance: .
v_gene: TRBV6-5
j_gene: TRBJ2-5
d_gene: .
CDR3nt: TGTGCCAGCAGTTACTACCAGAACAAAGAGACCCAGTACTTC
CDR3aa: CASSYYQNKETQYF

abundance: .
v_gene: TRBV6-5
j_gene: TRBJ1-1
d_gene: TRBD1
CDR3nt: TGTGCCAGCAGTTACTCGAAGACAGGGACAACTTTCTTT
CDR3aa: CASSYSKTGTTFF

abundance: .
v_gene: TRBV4-1
j_gene: TRBJ2-7
d_gene: .
CDR3nt: TGCGCCAGCAGCCAGGAGGGCGGAGTCTACGAGCAGTACTTC
CDR3aa: CASSQEGGVYEQYF

abundance: .
v_gene: TRBV15
j_gene: TRBJ1-2
d_gene: .
CDR3nt: TGTGCCACCAGCCCACCGGGCTATGGCTACACCTTC
CDR3aa: CATSPPGYGYTF

abundance: .
v_gene: TRBV9
j_gene: TRBJ2-3
d_gene: .
CDR3nt: TGTGCCAGCAGCGTAGGATCACTGAGGGATACGCAGTATTTT
CDR3aa: CASSVGSLRDTQYF

abundance: few
v_gene: TRBV15
j_gene: TRBJ2-2
d_gene: .
CDR3nt: TGTGCCACCAGCAGTTACAGGGAAGCGACCGGGGAGCTGTTTTTT
CDR3aa: CATSSYREATGELFF

abundance: .
v_gene: TRBV4-3
j_gene: TRBJ1-6
d_gene: TRBD1
CDR3nt: TGCGCCAGCAGTTTAGATACAGGGGCGGATTCACCCCTCCACTTT
CDR3aa: CASSLDTGADSPLHF

abundance: .
v_gene: TRBV19
j_gene: TRBJ1-2
d_gene: TRBD1
CDR3nt: TGTGCCAGTACTCATCCTCTAAGACAGGGAGGCGCCGGCTACACCTTC
CDR3aa: CASTHPLRQGGAGYTF

abundance: .
v_gene: TRBV6-2/TRBV6-3
j_gene: TRBJ1-2
d_gene: TRBD1
CDR3nt: TGTGCCAGCAGTTACGGGACAGGGGGCTTCTATGGCTACACCTTC
CDR3aa: CASSYGTGGFYGYTF

abundance: .
v_gene: TRBV4-1
j_gene: TRBJ2-7
d_gene: TRBD2
CDR3nt: TGCGCCAGCAAATCCGGACTAGCGGGGGCATACGAGCAGTACTTC
CDR3aa: CASKSGLAGAYEQYF

abundance: .
v_gene: TRBV7-3
j_gene: TRBJ2-7
d_gene: .
CDR3nt: TGTGCCAGCAGCCTAGGGCCCTCCTACGAGCAGTACTTC
CDR3aa: CASSLGPSYEQYF

abundance: .
v_gene: TRBV2
j_gene: TRBJ2-2
d_gene: .
CDR3nt: TGTGCCAGCAGTGGCAGGGGTAGGGAGCTGTTTTTT
CDR3aa: CASSGRGRELFF